The 22 T cell receptor beta chains presented below share a single source sample, sequenced in a study of cytomegalovirus exposure and HLA in healthy donors. The PCR ran on 60 Vbeta and 13 Jbeta primers. Sequencing used immunoSEQ multiplex PCR; TCRdb keeps in-frame clones, though not all of them. Its clone listing holds around 120,000 clones. Sequencing used PBMCs. The receptors originated from a man younger than 30 in good health and CMV-seronegative.

The chain is built from TRBV13 and TRBJ1-5, with 8 nucleotides matching TRBD1. The CDR3 covers 15 residues. Germline CDR1 is PRHDT and CDR2 is FYEKMQ (reference sequence). Trimming removed 0 bases from V and 2 bases from J; junction bases left unmatched: 0. As DNA, the CDR3 is TGTGCCAGCAGCTTAGGGACAGGGGGCAATCAGCCCCAGCATTTT. Protein: CASSLGTGGNQPQHF.

V is TRBV7-6 and J is TRBJ2-7, with D uncertain. This CDR3 spans 13 amino acids. V lost 0 bases and J lost 4, with 7 bases in between. CDR1 is SGHVS and CDR2 is FNYEAQ in the germline V gene. The CDR3 DNA is TGTGCCAGCAGCTTAGCAGCATCATACGAGCAGTACTTC. As protein: CASSLAASYEQYF.

This chain uses TRBV30 with TRBJ2-7; TRBD1 agrees at 7 bases. V lost 2 bases and J lost 3; bases outside the gene matches: 7. CDR1 GTSNPN and CDR2 SVGIG come from the germline V gene (reference sequence). This CDR3 region has 14 residues. The CDR3 region has the DNA TGTGCCTGGAGTAGGGACAGCCTGCTCTACGAGCAGTACTTC. Translation gives CAWSRDSLLYEQYF.

V usage is TRBV9 and J usage is TRBJ1-2, with D tentatively TRBD1 (5 bases). The CDR3 length is 17 residues. V lost 0 bases and J 8 bases, leaving 23 bases between the germline ends. The germline V gene encodes CDR1 SGDLS and CDR2 YYNGEE. The CDR3 bases are TGTGCCAGCAGCGTAGCTACAAAAGGGACTCCATGGAGGGGCTACACCTTC. Translated: CASSVATKGTPWRGYTF.

The chain has TRBV7-6 and TRBJ2-1, with 7 bases that match TRBD2. Germline-derived CDR1 and CDR2 are SGHVS and FNYEAQ. This CDR3 contains 17 residues. Unmatched junction bases numbered 9, after V lost 1 base and J lost 3 bases. The chain's CDR3 is CASSLVLPSGFYNEQFF. The CDR3 bases are TGTGCCAGCAGCTTAGTATTACCTAGCGGATTCTACAATGAGCAGTTCTTC.

The rearrangement links TRBV25-1 to TRBJ2-7, with a tentative D call TRBD1 (5 bases). The V and J ends lost 4 bases and 4 bases respectively, with 8 bases between them. The CDR3 runs to 12 residues. Germline CDR1 MGHDK, CDR2 SYGVNS. CDR3 in amino acids: CASSGRGYEQYF. The CDR3 DNA follows: TGTGCCAGCAGTGGAAGGGGATACGAGCAGTACTTC.

The chain employs TRBV20-1 and TRBJ2-3; D not certain. With 6 bases removed from V and 11 bases from J, the gap between germline ends came to 15 bases. The CDR3 is 11 amino acids. CDR1 and CDR2 (germline): DFQATT, SNEGSKA (reference sequence). In DNA form, the CDR3 reads TGCAGTGCGCTGGTCGGAGAGGAGCAGTATTTT. This sequence encodes CSALVGEEQYF.

This chain links TRBV5-6 with TRBJ2-2; perhaps TRBD1 as D (5 bases). This CDR3 is 13 amino acids long. Per the germline V gene, CDR1 is SGHDT and CDR2 is YYEEEE. V lost 2 bases and J 4 bases, leaving 6 bases between the germline ends. CDR3 loop: CASSLTGTGELFF. The DNA of the CDR3 is TGTGCCAGCAGCTTAACAGGCACCGGGGAGCTGTTTTTT.

J is TRBJ2-5 and V is TRBV5-1, with D tentatively TRBD1 (6 bases). The J call may be in error: the DNA end matches TRBJ2-7 better. Germline V gives CDR1 SGHRS, CDR2 YFSETQ. The length of the CDR3 is 15 residues. The CDR3: CASSLNPGTTYEQYF. CDR3 bases: TGCGCCAGCAGCCTAAACCCCGGGACAACCTACGAGCAGTACTTC.

The rearrangement links TRBV15 to TRBJ1-6; D not resolved. Looked up from germline, CDR1 is LNHNV and CDR2 is YYDKDF (reference sequence). Trimming stripped 1 base from V and 5 bases from J, with 9 bases between. The CDR3 is 15 residues long. Here the CDR3 reads CATSRGRGNNSPLHF. In DNA, the CDR3 is TGTGCCACCAGCAGAGGCAGAGGAAATAATTCACCCCTCCACTTT.

The V call is TRBV28, the J call TRBJ1-2; TRBD1 aligns across 7 bases. Germline V gives CDR1 MDHEN, CDR2 SYDVKM. The trim removed 3 bases at V and 5 bases at J, leaving 3 bases unmatched. The CDR3 length is 13 residues. The CDR3 protein is CASSFGTAYGYTF. DNA of the CDR3: TGTGCCAGCAGTTTCGGGACAGCATATGGCTACACCTTC.

The rearrangement links TRBV28 to TRBJ1-4; 8 nucleotides agree with TRBD1. CDR3 size: 17 residues. The germline CDR1 and CDR2 sequences are MDHEN and SYDVKM. The V gene end was trimmed by 7 bases and the J gene end by 3 bases; junction bases not matched to a gene: 13. The CDR3 nucleotides are TGTGCCAGCACCCCACGGACAGGGAGCCACGCTAATGAAAAACTGTTTTTT. Its protein is CASTPRTGSHANEKLFF.

The V gene is TRBV6-5, the J gene TRBJ2-3; D is ambiguous. V lost 6 bases and J lost 6, with 7 bases in between. CDR1 MNHEY and CDR2 SVGAGI come from the germline V gene. This CDR3 is 11 amino acids long. Written as DNA, the CDR3 is TGTGCCAGCAGCCTTCGGGATACGCAGTATTTT. Its translation: CASSLRDTQYF.

The chain has TRBV19 and TRBJ2-7; maybe TRBD1 (6 bases). The CDR3 length is 13 residues. V was trimmed by 3 bases and J by 7 bases, leaving 13 bases between them. The germline V gene encodes CDR1 LNHDA and CDR2 SQIVND (reference sequence). CDR3 coding DNA: TGTGCCAGTAGTATGACAGGAGGAAAAGAGCAGTACTTC. Residues: CASSMTGGKEQYF.

This chain connects TRBV19 to TRBJ1-5, with 10 bases that match TRBD1. Germline values: CDR1 LNHDA, CDR2 SQIVND (reference sequence). The CDR3 loop spans 15 amino acids. Trimming took 3 bases from V and 10 from J; bases not matched to a gene: 9. CDR3 loop: CASSIGGQGLYPQHF. The CDR3 DNA reads TGTGCCAGTAGTATCGGGGGACAGGGGTTGTACCCCCAGCATTTT.

V gene TRBV29-1 combines with J gene TRBJ2-3; 7 positions match TRBD1. There are 16 residues in the CDR3. The V segment lost 1 base and the J segment 0 bases; nucleotides outside the gene matches: 7. The germline V gene has CDR1 SQVTM and CDR2 ANQGSEA. CDR3 DNA sequence: TGCAGCGTTGAAGGGGGGTGGGGACAGAGCACAGATACGCAGTATTTT. It yields the protein CSVEGGWGQSTDTQYF.

The chain carries TRBV5-1 and TRBJ2-1; a possible D gene is TRBD2 (5 bases). This CDR3 comprises 15 residues. Germline V lookup: CDR1 SGHRS, CDR2 YFSETQ. V was trimmed by 4 bases and J by 9 bases, leaving 20 bases between them. The CDR3: CASSPGQVGVGEQFF. The CDR3 coding sequence is TGCGCCAGCAGCCCCGGCCAGGTCGGGGTAGGTGAGCAGTTCTTC.

The chain employs TRBV11-2 and TRBJ1-2; D might be TRBD1 (6 bases). Deletions cut 5 bases from V and 7 bases from J, with 11 bases between. The CDR3 is made up of 12 amino acids. The germline V gene has CDR1 SGHAT and CDR2 FQNNGV. In nucleotides, the CDR3 is TGTGCCAGCAGCCCAGACAGGTCTGGCTACACCTTC. This codes for CASSPDRSGYTF.

V is TRBV11-2 and J is TRBJ2-2, with D unresolved. CDR1 and CDR2 (germline): SGHAT, FQNNGV. V lost 5 bases, J lost 2 bases, and 9 bases lay in between. This CDR3 has 14 residues. CDR3 region: CASSILFNTGELFF. The CDR3 DNA follows: TGTGCCAGCAGCATCCTCTTCAACACCGGGGAGCTGTTTTTT.

The gene calls are TRBV7-9 and TRBJ1-2; tentatively, D is TRBD1 (6 bases). The CDR3 is 13 residues long. Trimming shortened V by 8 bases and J by 4 bases, and 14 bases separated the two germline ends. Germline-derived CDR1 and CDR2 are SEHNR and FQNEAQ (reference sequence). CDR3 protein: CASFGQPFYGYTF. The CDR3 DNA follows: TGTGCCAGCTTCGGACAGCCTTTCTATGGCTACACCTTC. Variable domain in full (rest from reference TRBV7-9 and TRBJ1-2): DTGVSQNPRHKITKRGQNVTFRCDPISEHNRLYWYRQTLGQGPEFLTYFQNEAQLEKSRLLSDRFSAERPKGSFSTLEIQRTEQGDSAMYLCASFGQPFYGYTFGSGTRLTVV.

This sequence joins TRBV9 and TRBJ2-3; 7 bases are a match to TRBD2. J gave up 3 bases and V 4 bases, and 8 bases lay outside the gene matches. Germline V gene data show CDR1 as SGDLS and CDR2 as YYNGEE. The CDR3 contains 15 residues. For the CDR3, the DNA is TGTGCCAGCAGCTCCAGCGGGACGTGGACAGATACGCAGTATTTT. Its translation is CASSSSGTWTDTQYF.

V gene TRBV5-1 combines with J gene TRBJ1-1, with unresolved D. V dropped 0 bases and J dropped 2 bases, with 11 bases sitting between them. Germline V gene sequence: CDR1 SGHRS, CDR2 YFSETQ. The CDR3 covers 15 residues. The CDR3 DNA follows: TGCGCCAGCAGCTTGGGACCAGGCTTAAACACTGAAGCTTTCTTT. Protein: CASSLGPGLNTEAFF.